The 18 T cell receptor beta chains listed next were all sequenced from one sample in a study of blood T cell repertoires in COVID-19. Assay: immunoSEQ multiplex PCR; the TCRdb copy retains only in-frame clones and omits some. This table has around 180,000 clones, about four fifths appearing once. Specimen: PBMCs or T cells enriched from blood (not recorded which). Source of these receptors: a man between 45 and 60 years old who had recovered from COVID-19.

The chain employs TRBV9 and TRBJ2-3; weak D call: TRBD2 (7 bases). Between the trimmed V and J ends, which lost 7 bases and 3 bases, there was a span of 18 bases. Germline V gives CDR1 SGDLS, CDR2 YYNGEE. The CDR3 extends over 15 amino acids. This CDR3 reads CASGTSGAGTDTQYF. For the CDR3, the DNA is TGTGCCAGCGGGACAAGCGGGGCGGGGACAGATACGCAGTATTTT.

V and J are TRBV7-9 and TRBJ1-1; no definite D call. The CDR3 spans 15 residues. V lost 5 bases and J lost 7, with 20 bases in between. Germline V gives CDR1 SEHNR, CDR2 FQNEAQ (reference sequence). CDR3 in DNA: TGTGCCAGCAGCCCAAGGTCGGCCCAGGCGGGTGAAGCTTTCTTT. Its protein product is CASSPRSAQAGEAFF.

This chain uses TRBV19 with TRBJ2-4; TRBD2 aligns across 8 bases. There are 19 residues in the CDR3. The junction had 17 bases not matched to a gene; V was cut back by 5 bases and J by 2 bases. The V gene's germline CDR1 is LNHDA and CDR2 SQIVND (reference sequence). CDR3 loop: CASSAIGGGSDRTKNIQYF. The CDR3 DNA is TGTGCCAGTAGTGCTATCGGGGGGGGCTCAGACCGGACCAAAAACATTCAGTACTTC. The variable domain in full, with the rest retrieved from reference TRBV19 and TRBJ2-4, is DGGITQSPKYLFRKEGQNVTLSCEQNLNHDAMYWYRQDPGQGLRLIYYSQIVNDFQKGDIAEGYSVSREKKESFPLTVTSAQKNPTAFYLCASSAIGGGSDRTKNIQYFGAGTRLSVL.

The chain recombines TRBV11-2 with TRBJ1-3; D remains unclear. In germline, CDR1 is SGHAT, CDR2 FQNNGV. V was clipped by 0 bases and J by 0 bases, with 9 bases between them. This CDR3 has 16 residues. The CDR3 DNA sequence: TGTGCCAGCAGCTTAGATCCCGCGAGCTCTGGAAACACCATATATTTT. Translated, it gives CASSLDPASSGNTIYF.

Here the CDR3 reads CASSDGPGNAYEQYF. For the CDR3, the DNA is TGTGCCAGCAGTGACGGCCCGGGAAACGCCTACGAGCAGTACTTC. V and J are TRBV6-1 and TRBJ2-7; D is possibly TRBD2 (5 bases). CDR3 length equals 15 residues. V gave up 3 bases and J gave up 2 bases, with 14 bases separating them. Germline V gene sequence: CDR1 MNHNS, CDR2 SASEGT.

The chain has TRBV5-1 and TRBJ1-4; D unclear. CDR1 is SGHRS, CDR2 YFSETQ, per germline. V lost 4 bases and J 3 bases, leaving 10 bases between the germline ends. This CDR3 has 14 residues. CDR3 sequence (DNA): TGCGCCAGCAGCGAGGGTTCACCTAATGAAAAACTGTTTTTT. Amino acids: CASSEGSPNEKLFF.

J is TRBJ2-4 and V is TRBV2, with D possibly matching TRBD1 (5 bases). Between the trimmed V and J ends, which lost 5 bases and 5 bases, there was a span of 10 bases. The CDR3 has 13 residues. Germline lookup yields CDR1 SNHLY and CDR2 FYNNEI. CDR3 bases: TGTGCCAGCAGTTTAGACAGCCAAAACATTCAGTACTTC. Amino acids: CASSLDSQNIQYF.

The chain employs TRBV5-1 and TRBJ2-3, with D possibly matching TRBD1 (6 bases). This CDR3 has 15 residues. Germline V gene data show CDR1 as SGHRS and CDR2 as YFSETQ. Trimming left V 4 bases short and J 2 bases short, with 14 bases between. The CDR3 DNA sequence: TGCGCCAGCAGCGTAGAACAGGGAGCCACAGATACGCAGTATTTT. This codes for CASSVEQGATDTQYF. Filled out from reference TRBV5-1 and TRBJ2-3, the complete variable domain reads KAGVTQTPRYLIKTRGQQVTLSCSPISGHRSVSWYQQTPGQGLQFLFEYFSETQRNKGNFPGRFSGRQFSNSRSEMNVSTLELGDSALYLCASSVEQGATDTQYFGPGTRLTVL.

This clone occurred a few times. This chain uses TRBV5-1 with TRBJ1-4; unclear D gene. The V and J ends lost 1 base and 3 bases respectively, with 10 bases between them. Germline V gene lookup returns CDR1 SGHRS and CDR2 YFSETQ. The CDR3 has 15 residues. This CDR3 is CASSLYGVANEKLFF. Written as DNA, the CDR3 is TGCGCCAGCAGCTTGTACGGGGTCGCTAATGAAAAACTGTTTTTT.

The table lists this clone with a few counts. The rearrangement uses TRBV5-5 and TRBJ2-1, with D maybe TRBD2 (6 bases). Germline-derived CDR1 and CDR2 are SGHKS and YYEKEE (reference sequence). With 5 bases removed from V and 6 bases from J, the gap between germline ends came to 12 bases. The CDR3 is 13 amino acids. This chain's CDR3 is CASSFVGGNEQFF. CDR3 in DNA: TGTGCCAGCAGTTTTGTGGGGGGCAATGAGCAGTTCTTC.

J is TRBJ1-2 and V is TRBV14, with D possibly TRBD1 on 6 matching bases. Germline assignment: CDR1 SGHDN and CDR2 FVKESK. This CDR3 is 16 amino acids long. Trimming removed 1 base at V and 2 bases at J, with 14 bases between. CDR3 bases: TGTGCCAGCAGCCAAGCGCGGGGGCGCGGGAACTATGGCTACACCTTC. This gives the protein CASSQARGRGNYGYTF. The entire variable domain, with the rest obtained from reference TRBV14 and TRBJ1-2, is as follows: EAGVTQFPSHSVIEKGQTVTLRCDPISGHDNLYWYRRVMGKEIKFLLHFVKESKQDESGMPNNRFLAERTGGTYSTLKVQPAELEDSGVYFCASSQARGRGNYGYTFGSGTRLTVV.

V usage is TRBV2 and J usage is TRBJ1-1; 7 bases are shared with TRBD1. CDR3 length: 14 residues. Unmatched junction bases numbered 6, after V lost 6 bases and J lost 2 bases. From germline, CDR1 is SNHLY and CDR2 FYNNEI. The CDR3 nucleotides read TGTGCCAGCAGACAAGGACAGGAAAACACTGAAGCTTTCTTT. It yields the protein CASRQGQENTEAFF.

This clone came up a few times. As DNA, the CDR3 is TGTGCCTGGAGTCTCTCTACCTCAACGGGTGAAAAACTGTTTTTT. Residues: CAWSLSTSTGEKLFF. The chain couples TRBV30 to TRBJ1-4; the D is unclear. The ends were cut back, 2 bases at V and 7 bases at J, with 17 bases in the middle. The CDR3 has 15 amino acids. Germline CDR1 GTSNPN, CDR2 SVGIG (reference sequence).

This clone has just one count. This rearrangement joins TRBV10-1 to TRBJ2-3, with 9 bases that match TRBD1. There are 16 residues in the CDR3. Trimming at V came to 3 bases and at J to 6 bases, leaving 10 bases not matched to a gene. Germline-derived CDR1 and CDR2 are WNHNN and SYGVQD (reference sequence). CDR3 DNA sequence: TGCGCCAGCAGTGATCGGGGCACAGGGGGCTTGGATACGCAGTATTTT. This translates into CASSDRGTGGLDTQYF.

This chain links TRBV6-5 with TRBJ1-2, with D possibly TRBD1 on 5 matching bases. The CDR3 is 12 residues long. Trimming removed 10 bases from V and 8 bases from J, with 17 bases in between. Germline values: CDR1 MNHEY, CDR2 SVGAGI. The CDR3 nucleotides read TGTGCCATCAGGGACCAAGGGGAAGGCTACACCTTC. Its translation is CAIRDQGEGYTF.

The rearrangement links TRBV6-5 to TRBJ1-1, with 11 bases fitting TRBD1. V shed 6 bases, J shed 4 bases, and the junction held 7 bases outside the gene matches. There are 15 residues in the CDR3. Germline V lookup: CDR1 MNHEY, CDR2 SVGAGI. DNA for the CDR3: TGTGCCAGCAGGCCCGGACAGGGGGCCGGCACTGAAGCTTTCTTT. It specifies CASRPGQGAGTEAFF.

In DNA, the CDR3 is TGCAGCGTGCGGACAGGGGCGGGGGCCAAAAACATTCAGTACTTC. It translates to CSVRTGAGAKNIQYF. This chain connects TRBV29-1 to TRBJ2-4; 9 nucleotides agree with TRBD1. The V gene end was trimmed by 6 bases and the J gene end by 1 base; junction bases not matched to a gene: 7. This CDR3 is 15 amino acids long. The germline CDR1 and CDR2 sequences are SQVTM and ANQGSEA. The entire variable domain, with the rest obtained from reference TRBV29-1 and TRBJ2-4, is as follows: SAVISQKPSRDICQRGTSLTIQCQVDSQVTMMFWYRQQPGQSLTLIATANQGSEATYESGFVIDKFPISRPNLTFSTLTVSNMSPEDSSIYLCSVRTGAGAKNIQYFGAGTRLSVL.

The V call is TRBV4-1, the J call TRBJ2-1; 7 bases map to TRBD1. The CDR3 totals 14 residues. Trimming cost V 0 bases and J 4 bases; bases outside gene matches: 0. CDR1 and CDR2 from the germline V gene are MGHRA and YSYEKL. CDR3 bases: TGCGCCAGCAGCCAAGAGGACAGGTACAATGAGCAGTTCTTC. As protein: CASSQEDRYNEQFF.